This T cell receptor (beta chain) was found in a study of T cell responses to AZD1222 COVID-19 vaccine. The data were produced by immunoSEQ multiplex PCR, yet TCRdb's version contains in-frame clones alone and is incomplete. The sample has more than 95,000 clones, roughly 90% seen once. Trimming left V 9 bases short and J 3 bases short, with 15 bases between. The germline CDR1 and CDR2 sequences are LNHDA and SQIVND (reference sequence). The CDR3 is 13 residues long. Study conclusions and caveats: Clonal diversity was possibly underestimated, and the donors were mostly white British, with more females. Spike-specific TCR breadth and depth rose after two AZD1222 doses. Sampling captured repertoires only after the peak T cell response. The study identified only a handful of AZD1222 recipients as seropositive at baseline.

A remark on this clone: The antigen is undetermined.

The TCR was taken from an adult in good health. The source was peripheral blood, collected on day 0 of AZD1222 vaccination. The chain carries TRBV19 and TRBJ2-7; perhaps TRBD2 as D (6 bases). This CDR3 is CASSRTTNYEQYF. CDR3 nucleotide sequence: TGTGCCAGCTCACGGACTACTAACTACGAGCAGTACTTC.